Listed below are T cell receptor beta chains from one sample, sequenced in a study of shared clonotypes between healthy human individuals. Some clones are missing from TCRdb's copy, which holds only in-frame ones; the method was immunoSEQ multiplex PCR. The data show hundreds of thousands of clones, more than 70% seen once. Sequencing was done on a sample of memory CD4+ T cells sorted from blood. These receptors were obtained from a woman in her 30s in good health. The CDR3 runs from the conserved cysteine through the conserved F or W. D genes are given only for firm matches. Some rows have no size entry. The others give once, few or many, or a class for an expanded clone.

J gene	clone size	CDR3 length	D gene	V gene	CDR3 protein	CDR3 DNA
TRBJ1-4	few	16	NA	TRBV28	CASSSRWTATNEKLFF	TGTGCCAGCAGTTCACGCTGGACAGCAACTAATGAAAAACTGTTTTTT
TRBJ2-2	NA	14	NA	TRBV29-1	CSVQGGPNTGELFF	TGCAGCGTCCAGGGGGGCCCGAACACCGGGGAGCTGTTTTTT
TRBJ2-1	NA	15	TRBD2	TRBV5-4	CASSSLAGGSKEQFF	TGTGCCAGCAGTTCCCTAGCGGGAGGGTCAAAGGAGCAGTTCTTC
TRBJ2-5	NA	15	TRBD2	TRBV4-2	CASSQGDSGRETQYF	TGTGCCAGCAGCCAAGGTGATAGCGGGCGAGAGACCCAGTACTTC
TRBJ1-1	few	14	NA	TRBV5-1	CASRGGGMNTEAFF	TGCGCCAGCCGAGGAGGGGGAATGAACACTGAAGCTTTCTTT
TRBJ2-2	once	16	NA	TRBV4-1	CASSQGRAMNTGELFF	TGCGCCAGCAGCCAAGGAAGAGCTATGAACACCGGGGAGCTGTTTTTT
TRBJ1-1	NA	13	NA	TRBV6-1	CASRTGPDTEAFF	TGTGCCAGCAGGACAGGTCCTGACACTGAAGCTTTCTTT
TRBJ1-5	NA	13	TRBD1	TRBV7-9	CASARGTDQPQHF	TGTGCCAGCGCCAGGGGGACGGATCAGCCCCAGCATTTT
TRBJ2-5	NA	15	TRBD1	TRBV18	CASSHRDRGNRGQYF	TGTGCCAGCTCACACCGGGACAGGGGGAATCGTGGCCAGTACTTC
TRBJ1-5	NA	14	NA	TRBV28	CASKLDSLNQPQHF	TGTGCCAGCAAATTGGACAGCCTCAATCAGCCCCAGCATTTT